Included here is one T cell receptor (beta chain) sequence, with context. V was pared by 3 bases and J by 0 bases, with 8 bases between. Germline V CDR1 and CDR2: SNHLY, FYNNEI. This CDR3 is 14 amino acids long. Only in-frame clones appear in the TCRdb table, and some are missing; sequencing was by immunoSEQ multiplex PCR. This table holds 150,000 to 200,000 clones, roughly nine tenths found once. These data come from a study of blood T cell repertoires in COVID-19. Turning to the study itself: Sites in the United States, Italy and Spain provided acute and convalescent COVID-19 samples. The analysed material was cDNA or gDNA that came from T cells, B-cell-depleted T cells, or PBMCs.

The sequenced material came from peripheral blood. The TCR sequence derives from a man younger than 35 who had recovered from COVID-19. The V gene is TRBV2, the J gene TRBJ1-1; TRBD1 is a possible D gene (5 bases). In DNA form, the CDR3 reads TGTGCCAGCAGTGACCAGGGTTTGAACACTGAAGCTTTCTTT. Amino acid sequence: CASSDQGLNTEAFF.